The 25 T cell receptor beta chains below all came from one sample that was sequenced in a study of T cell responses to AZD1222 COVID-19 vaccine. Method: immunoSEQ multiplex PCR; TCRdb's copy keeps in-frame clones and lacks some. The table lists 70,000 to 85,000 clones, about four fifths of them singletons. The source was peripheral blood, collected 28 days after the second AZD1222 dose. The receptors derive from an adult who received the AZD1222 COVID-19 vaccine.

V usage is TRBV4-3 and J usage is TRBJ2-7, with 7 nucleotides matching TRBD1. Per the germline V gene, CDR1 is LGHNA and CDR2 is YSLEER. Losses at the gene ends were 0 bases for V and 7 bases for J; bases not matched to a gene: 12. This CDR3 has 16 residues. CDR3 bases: TGCGCCAGCAGCCAAGATTGGGACAGAGGTCTCTGGGAGCAGTACTTC. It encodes CASSQDWDRGLWEQYF.

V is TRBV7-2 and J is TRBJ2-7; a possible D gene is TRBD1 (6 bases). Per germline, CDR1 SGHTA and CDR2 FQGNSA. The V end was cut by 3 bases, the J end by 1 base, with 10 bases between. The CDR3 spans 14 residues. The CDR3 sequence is CASSLDSGSYEQYF. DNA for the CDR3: TGTGCCAGCAGCTTGGACAGTGGGTCCTACGAGCAGTACTTC. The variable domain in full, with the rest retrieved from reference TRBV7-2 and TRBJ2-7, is GAGVSQSPSNKVTEKGKDVELRCDPISGHTALYWYRQSLGQGLEFLIYFQGNSAPDKSGLPSDRFSAERTGGSVSTLTIQRTQQEDSAVYLCASSLDSGSYEQYFGPGTRLTVT.

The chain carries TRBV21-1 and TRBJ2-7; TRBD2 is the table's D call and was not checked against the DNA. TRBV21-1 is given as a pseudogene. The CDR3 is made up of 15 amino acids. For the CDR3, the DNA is TGTGCCAGCAGCAAAAATGAGAGCGGGAGGGCCAAGCAGTACTTC. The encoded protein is CASSKNESGRAKQYF.

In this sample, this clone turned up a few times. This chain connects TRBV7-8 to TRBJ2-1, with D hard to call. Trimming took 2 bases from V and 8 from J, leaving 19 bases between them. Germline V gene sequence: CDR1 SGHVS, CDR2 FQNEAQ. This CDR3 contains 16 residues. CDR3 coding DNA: TGTGCCAGCAGCTTACCGACGACCCCCGAGGTGGATGAGCAGTTCTTC. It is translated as CASSLPTTPEVDEQFF.

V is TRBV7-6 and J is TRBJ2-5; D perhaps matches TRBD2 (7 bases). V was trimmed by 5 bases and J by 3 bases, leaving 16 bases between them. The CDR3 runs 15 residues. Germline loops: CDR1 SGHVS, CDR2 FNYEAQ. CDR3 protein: CASSAGAGVKETQYF. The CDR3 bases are TGTGCCAGCAGCGCAGGGGCGGGGGTAAAAGAGACCCAGTACTTC. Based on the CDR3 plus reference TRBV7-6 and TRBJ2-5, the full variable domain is GAGVSQSPRYKVTKRGQDVALRCDPISGHVSLYWYRQALGQGPEFLTYFNYEAQQDKSGLPNDRFSAERPEGSISTLTIQRTEQRDSAMYRCASSAGAGVKETQYFGPGTRLLVL.

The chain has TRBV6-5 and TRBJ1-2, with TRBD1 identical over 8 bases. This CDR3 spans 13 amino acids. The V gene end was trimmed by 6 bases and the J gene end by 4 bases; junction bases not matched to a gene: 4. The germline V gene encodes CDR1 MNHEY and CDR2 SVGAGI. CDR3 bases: TGTGCCAGCAGCCACAGGGGGGGCTATGGCTACACCTTC. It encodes CASSHRGGYGYTF.

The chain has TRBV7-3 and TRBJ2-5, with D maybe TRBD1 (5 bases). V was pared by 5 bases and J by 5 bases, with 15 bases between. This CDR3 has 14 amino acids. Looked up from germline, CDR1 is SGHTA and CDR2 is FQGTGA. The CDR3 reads CASSPSGRVETQYF. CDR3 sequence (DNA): TGTGCCAGCAGCCCATCTGGCAGGGTTGAGACCCAGTACTTC.

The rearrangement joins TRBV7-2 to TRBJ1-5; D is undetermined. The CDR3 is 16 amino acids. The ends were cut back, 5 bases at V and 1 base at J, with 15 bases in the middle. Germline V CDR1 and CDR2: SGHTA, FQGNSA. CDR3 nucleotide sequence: TGTGCCAGCAGCAAAAACCCCGGCGGGAGCAATCAGCCCCAGCATTTT. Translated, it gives CASSKNPGGSNQPQHF.

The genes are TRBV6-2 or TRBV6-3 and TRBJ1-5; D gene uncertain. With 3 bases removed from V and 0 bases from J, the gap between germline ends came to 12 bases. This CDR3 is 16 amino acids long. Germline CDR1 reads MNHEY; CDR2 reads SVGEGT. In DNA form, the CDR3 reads TGTGCCAGCAGTTATCCGGAGCCGGATAGCAATCAGCCCCAGCATTTT. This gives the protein CASSYPEPDSNQPQHF.

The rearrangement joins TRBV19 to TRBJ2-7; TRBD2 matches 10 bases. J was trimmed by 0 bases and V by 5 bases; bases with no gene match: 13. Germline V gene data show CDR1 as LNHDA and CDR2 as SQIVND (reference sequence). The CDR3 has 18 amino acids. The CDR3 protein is CASSPGLATRRSSYEQYF. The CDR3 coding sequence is TGTGCCAGTAGTCCGGGACTAGCGACCCGAAGGAGCTCCTACGAGCAGTACTTC.

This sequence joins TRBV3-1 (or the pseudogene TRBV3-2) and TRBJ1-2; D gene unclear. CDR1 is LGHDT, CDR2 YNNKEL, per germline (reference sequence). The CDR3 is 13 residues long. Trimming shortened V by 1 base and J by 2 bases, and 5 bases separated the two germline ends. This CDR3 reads CASSQGPNYGYTF. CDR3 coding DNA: TGTGCCAGCAGCCAAGGCCCGAACTATGGCTACACCTTC.

The CDR3, as DNA: TGTGCCAGCAGTTTACGGCCCCAACGTGTAGCTTTCTTT. It codes for CASSLRPQRVAFF. The chain carries TRBV27 and TRBJ1-1; D remains unclear. V shed 2 bases and J shed 10 bases, with 14 bases lying between them. The V gene's germline CDR1 is MNHEY and CDR2 SMNVEV (reference sequence). This CDR3 has 13 amino acids.

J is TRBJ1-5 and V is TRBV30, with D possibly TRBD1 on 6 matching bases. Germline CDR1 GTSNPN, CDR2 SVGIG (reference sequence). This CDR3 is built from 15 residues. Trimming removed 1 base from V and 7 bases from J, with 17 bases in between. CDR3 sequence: CAWSETIRGEQPQHF. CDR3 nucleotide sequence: TGTGCCTGGAGTGAAACAATAAGGGGGGAGCAGCCCCAGCATTTT.

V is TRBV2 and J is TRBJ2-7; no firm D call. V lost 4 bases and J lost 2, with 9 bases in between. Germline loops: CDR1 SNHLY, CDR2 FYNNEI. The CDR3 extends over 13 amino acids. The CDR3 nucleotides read TGTGCCAGCAGTGTGGGCCCAACCTACGAGCAGTACTTC. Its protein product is CASSVGPTYEQYF.

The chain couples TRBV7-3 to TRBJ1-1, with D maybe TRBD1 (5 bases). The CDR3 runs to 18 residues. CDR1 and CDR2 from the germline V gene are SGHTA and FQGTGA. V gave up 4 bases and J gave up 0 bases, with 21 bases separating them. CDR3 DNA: TGTGCCAGCAGCTCCCACAAACCACCATCCAGGGTGAACACTGAAGCTTTCTTT. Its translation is CASSSHKPPSRVNTEAFF. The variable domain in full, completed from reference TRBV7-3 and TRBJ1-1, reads GAGVSQTPSNKVTEKGKYVELRCDPISGHTALYWYRQSLGQGPEFLIYFQGTGAADDSGLPNDRFFAVRPEGSVSTLKIQRTERGDSAVYLCASSSHKPPSRVNTEAFFGQGTRLTVV.

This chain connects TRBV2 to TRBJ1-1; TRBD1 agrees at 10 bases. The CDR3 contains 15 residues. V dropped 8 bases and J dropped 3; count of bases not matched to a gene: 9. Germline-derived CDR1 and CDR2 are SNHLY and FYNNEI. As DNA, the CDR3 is TGTGCCAGCCGTAAGACAGGGGGCGCCGACACTGAAGCTTTCTTT. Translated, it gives CASRKTGGADTEAFF.

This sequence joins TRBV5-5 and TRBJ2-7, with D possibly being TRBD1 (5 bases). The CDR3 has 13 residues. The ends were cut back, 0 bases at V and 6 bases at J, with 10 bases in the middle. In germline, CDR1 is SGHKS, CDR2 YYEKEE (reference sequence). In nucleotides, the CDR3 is TGTGCCAGCAGCTTGGAGGGGTGGAGCGAGCAGTACTTC. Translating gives CASSLEGWSEQYF.

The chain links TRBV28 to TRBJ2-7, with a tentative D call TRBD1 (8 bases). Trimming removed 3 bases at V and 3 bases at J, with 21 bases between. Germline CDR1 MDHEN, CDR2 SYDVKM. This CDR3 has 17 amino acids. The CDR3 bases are TGTGCCAGCAGTTTGGGGCAGGGGGCTAGCGGCTTCTACGAGCAGTACTTC. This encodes CASSLGQGASGFYEQYF.

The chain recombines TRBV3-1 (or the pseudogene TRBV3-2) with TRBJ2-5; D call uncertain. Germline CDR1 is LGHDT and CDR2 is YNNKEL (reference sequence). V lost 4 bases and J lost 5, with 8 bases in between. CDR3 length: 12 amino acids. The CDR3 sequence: CASSLTTETQYF. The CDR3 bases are TGTGCCAGCAGCCTTACCACCGAGACCCAGTACTTC.

The CDR3 is CASSLWDRRGSGYTF. CDR3 coding DNA: TGTGCCAGCAGCCTATGGGACAGGCGGGGTTCTGGCTACACCTTC. The genes are TRBV5-5 and TRBJ1-2, with TRBD1 matching 8 bases. V was pared by 4 bases and J by 7 bases, with 12 bases of the junction left unmatched. Germline V gene sequence: CDR1 SGHKS, CDR2 YYEKEE (reference sequence). This CDR3 contains 15 residues.

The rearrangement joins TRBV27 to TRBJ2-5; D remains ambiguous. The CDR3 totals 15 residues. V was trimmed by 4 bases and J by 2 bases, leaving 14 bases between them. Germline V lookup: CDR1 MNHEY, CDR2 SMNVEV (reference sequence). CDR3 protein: CASSSLGPGQETQYF. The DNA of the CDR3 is TGTGCCAGCAGTTCCCTGGGCCCCGGTCAAGAGACCCAGTACTTC.

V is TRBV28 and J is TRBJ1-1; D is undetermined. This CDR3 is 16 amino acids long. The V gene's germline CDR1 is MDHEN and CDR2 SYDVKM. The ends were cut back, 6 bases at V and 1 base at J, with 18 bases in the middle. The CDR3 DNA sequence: TGTGCCAGCAGCTCTCCCGGCGGACGGGGGAACACTGAAGCTTTCTTT. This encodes CASSSPGGRGNTEAFF.

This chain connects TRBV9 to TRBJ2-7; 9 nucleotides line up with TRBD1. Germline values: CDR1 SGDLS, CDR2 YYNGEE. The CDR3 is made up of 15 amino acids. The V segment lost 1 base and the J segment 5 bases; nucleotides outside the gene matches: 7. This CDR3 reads CASSVSWTGVHEQYF. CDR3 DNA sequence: TGTGCCAGCAGCGTAAGTTGGACAGGGGTCCACGAGCAGTACTTC.

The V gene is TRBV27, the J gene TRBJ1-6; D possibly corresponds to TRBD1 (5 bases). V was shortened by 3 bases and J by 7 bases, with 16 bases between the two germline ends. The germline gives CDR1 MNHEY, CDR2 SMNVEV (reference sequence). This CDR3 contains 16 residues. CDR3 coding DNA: TGTGCCAGCAGTTTCGCGGGGCCTCTCGGGAATTCACCCCTCCACTTT. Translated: CASSFAGPLGNSPLHF.

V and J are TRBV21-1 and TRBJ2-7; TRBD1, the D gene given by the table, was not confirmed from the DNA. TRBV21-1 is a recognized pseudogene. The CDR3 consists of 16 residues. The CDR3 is CASTLRDRGPSYEQYF. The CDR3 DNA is TGTGCCAGCACCCTACGGGACAGGGGACCATCCTACGAGCAGTACTTC.